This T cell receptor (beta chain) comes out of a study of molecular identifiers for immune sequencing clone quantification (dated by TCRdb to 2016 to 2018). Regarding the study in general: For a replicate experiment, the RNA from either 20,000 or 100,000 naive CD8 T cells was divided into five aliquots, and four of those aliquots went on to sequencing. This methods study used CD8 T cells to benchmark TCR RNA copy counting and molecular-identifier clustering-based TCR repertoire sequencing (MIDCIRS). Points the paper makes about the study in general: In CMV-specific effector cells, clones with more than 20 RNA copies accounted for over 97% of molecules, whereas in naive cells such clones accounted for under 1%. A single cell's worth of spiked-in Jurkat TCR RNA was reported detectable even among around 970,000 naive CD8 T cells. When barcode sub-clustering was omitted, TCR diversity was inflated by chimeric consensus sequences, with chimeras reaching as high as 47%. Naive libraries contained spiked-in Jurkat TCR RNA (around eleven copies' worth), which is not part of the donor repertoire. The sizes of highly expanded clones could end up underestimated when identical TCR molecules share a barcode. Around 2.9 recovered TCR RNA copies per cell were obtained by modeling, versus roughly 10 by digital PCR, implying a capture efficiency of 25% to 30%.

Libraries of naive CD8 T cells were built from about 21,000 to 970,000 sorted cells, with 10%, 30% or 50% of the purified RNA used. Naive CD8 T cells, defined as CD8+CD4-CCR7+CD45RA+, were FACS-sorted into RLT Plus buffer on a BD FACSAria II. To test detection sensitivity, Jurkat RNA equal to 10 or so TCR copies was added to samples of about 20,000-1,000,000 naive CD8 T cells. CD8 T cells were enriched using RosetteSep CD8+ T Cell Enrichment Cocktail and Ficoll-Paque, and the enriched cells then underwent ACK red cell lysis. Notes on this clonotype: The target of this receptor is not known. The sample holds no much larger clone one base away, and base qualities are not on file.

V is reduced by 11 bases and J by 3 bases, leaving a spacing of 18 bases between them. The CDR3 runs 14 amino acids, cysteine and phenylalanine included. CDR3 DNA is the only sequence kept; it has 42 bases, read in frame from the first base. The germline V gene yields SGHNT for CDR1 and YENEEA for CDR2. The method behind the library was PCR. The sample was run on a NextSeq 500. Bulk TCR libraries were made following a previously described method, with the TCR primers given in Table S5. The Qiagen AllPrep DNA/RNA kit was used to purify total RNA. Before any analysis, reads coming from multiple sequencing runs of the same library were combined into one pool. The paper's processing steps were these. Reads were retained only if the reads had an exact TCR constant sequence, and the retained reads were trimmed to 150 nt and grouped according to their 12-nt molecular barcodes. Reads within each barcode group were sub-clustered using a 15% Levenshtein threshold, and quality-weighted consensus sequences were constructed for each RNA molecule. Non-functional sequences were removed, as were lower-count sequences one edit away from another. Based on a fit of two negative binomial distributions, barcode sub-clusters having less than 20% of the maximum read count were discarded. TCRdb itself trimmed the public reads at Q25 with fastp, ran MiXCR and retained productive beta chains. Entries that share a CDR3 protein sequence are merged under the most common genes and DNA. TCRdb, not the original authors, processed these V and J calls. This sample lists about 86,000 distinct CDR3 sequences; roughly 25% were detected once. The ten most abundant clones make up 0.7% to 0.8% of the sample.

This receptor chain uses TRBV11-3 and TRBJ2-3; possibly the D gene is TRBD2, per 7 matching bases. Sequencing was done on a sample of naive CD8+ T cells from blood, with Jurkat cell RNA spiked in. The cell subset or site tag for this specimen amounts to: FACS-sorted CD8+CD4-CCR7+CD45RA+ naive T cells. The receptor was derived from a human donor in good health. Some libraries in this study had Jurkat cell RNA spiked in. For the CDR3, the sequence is CAPPLGGGTDTQYF. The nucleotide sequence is TGTGCCCCACCTCTAGGGGGGGGGACAGATACGCAGTATTTT.